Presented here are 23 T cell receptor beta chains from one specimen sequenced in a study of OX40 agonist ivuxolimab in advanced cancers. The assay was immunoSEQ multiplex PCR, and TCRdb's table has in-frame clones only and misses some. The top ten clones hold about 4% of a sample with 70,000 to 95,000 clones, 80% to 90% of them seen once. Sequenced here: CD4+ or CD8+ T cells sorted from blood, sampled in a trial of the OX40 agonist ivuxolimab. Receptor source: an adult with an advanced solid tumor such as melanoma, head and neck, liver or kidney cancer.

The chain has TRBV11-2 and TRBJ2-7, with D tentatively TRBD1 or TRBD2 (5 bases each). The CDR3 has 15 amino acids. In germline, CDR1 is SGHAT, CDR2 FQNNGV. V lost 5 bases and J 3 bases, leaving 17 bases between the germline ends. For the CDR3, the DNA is TGTGCCAGCAGCCCTCAGGTTGGGGGTAACTACGAGCAGTACTTC. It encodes CASSPQVGGNYEQYF.

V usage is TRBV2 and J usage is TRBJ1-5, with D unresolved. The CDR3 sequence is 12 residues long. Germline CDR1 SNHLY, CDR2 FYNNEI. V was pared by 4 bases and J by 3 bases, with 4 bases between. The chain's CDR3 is CASSAPNQPQHF. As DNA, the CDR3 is TGTGCCAGCAGTGCCCCCAATCAGCCCCAGCATTTT.

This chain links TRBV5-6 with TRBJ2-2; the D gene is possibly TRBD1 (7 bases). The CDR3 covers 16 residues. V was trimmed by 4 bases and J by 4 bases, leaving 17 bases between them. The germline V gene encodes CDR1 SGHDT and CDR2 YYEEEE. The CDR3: CASSALSQGGTGELFF. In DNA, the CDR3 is TGTGCCAGCAGCGCGCTGAGCCAGGGGGGCACCGGGGAGCTGTTTTTT.

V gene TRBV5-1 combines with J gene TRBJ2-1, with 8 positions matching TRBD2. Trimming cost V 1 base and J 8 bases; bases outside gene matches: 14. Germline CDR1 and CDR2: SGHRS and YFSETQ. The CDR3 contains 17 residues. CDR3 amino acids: CASSLYVMAGGFDEQFF. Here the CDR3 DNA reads TGCGCCAGCAGCTTGTATGTGATGGCGGGGGGCTTCGATGAGCAGTTCTTC.

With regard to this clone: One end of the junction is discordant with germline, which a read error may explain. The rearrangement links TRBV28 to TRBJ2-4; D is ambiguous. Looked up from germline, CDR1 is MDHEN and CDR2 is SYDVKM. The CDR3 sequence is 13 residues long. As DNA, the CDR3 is TGTGCCAGCAGTGACGCTCACCGGGCCAGGTTAGGCTTC. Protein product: CASSDAHRARLGF.

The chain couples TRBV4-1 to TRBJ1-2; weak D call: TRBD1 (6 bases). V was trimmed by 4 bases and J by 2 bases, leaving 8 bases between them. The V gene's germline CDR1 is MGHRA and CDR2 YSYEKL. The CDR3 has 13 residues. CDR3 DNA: TGCGCCAGCAGCCGTGACAGGAACTATGGCTACACCTTC. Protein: CASSRDRNYGYTF.

The CDR3 coding sequence is TGTGCCAGCAGTTTAACAGACTCCTATGGCTACACCTTC. Its protein is CASSLTDSYGYTF. This chain joins TRBV28 and TRBJ1-2; D not certain. Germline V lookup: CDR1 MDHEN, CDR2 SYDVKM. Trimming shortened V by 2 bases and J by 4 bases, and 8 bases separated the two germline ends. CDR3 length: 13 residues.

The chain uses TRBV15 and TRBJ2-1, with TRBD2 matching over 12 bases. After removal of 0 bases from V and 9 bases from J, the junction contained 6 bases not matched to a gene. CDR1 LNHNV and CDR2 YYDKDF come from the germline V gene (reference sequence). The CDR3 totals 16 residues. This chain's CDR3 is CATSRDQASGRGEQFF. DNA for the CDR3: TGTGCCACCAGCAGAGATCAGGCTAGCGGGAGGGGTGAGCAGTTCTTC.

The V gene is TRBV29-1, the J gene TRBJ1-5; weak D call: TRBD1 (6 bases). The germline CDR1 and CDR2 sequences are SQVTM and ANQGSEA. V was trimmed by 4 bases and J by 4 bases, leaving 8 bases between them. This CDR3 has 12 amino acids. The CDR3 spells CSVGTENQPQHF. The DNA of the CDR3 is TGCAGCGTTGGGACAGAAAATCAGCCCCAGCATTTT.

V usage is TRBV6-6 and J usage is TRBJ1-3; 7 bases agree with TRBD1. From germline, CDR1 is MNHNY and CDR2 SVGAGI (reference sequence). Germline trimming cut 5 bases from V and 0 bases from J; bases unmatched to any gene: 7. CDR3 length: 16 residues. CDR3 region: CASSTKTGSSGNTIYF. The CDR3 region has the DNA TGTGCCAGCAGTACAAAGACAGGGAGCTCTGGAAACACCATATATTTT.

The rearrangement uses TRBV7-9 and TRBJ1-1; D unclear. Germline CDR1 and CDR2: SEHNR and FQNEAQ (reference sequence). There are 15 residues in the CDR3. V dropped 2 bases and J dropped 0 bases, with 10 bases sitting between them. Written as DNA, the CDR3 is TGTGCCAGCAGCTTATTGGCAAGATTGAACACTGAAGCTTTCTTT. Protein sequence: CASSLLARLNTEAFF. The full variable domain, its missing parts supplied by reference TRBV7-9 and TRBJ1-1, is DTGVSQNPRHKITKRGQNVTFRCDPISEHNRLYWYRQTLGQGPEFLTYFQNEAQLEKSRLLSDRFSAERPKGSFSTLEIQRTEQGDSAMYLCASSLLARLNTEAFFGQGTRLTVV.

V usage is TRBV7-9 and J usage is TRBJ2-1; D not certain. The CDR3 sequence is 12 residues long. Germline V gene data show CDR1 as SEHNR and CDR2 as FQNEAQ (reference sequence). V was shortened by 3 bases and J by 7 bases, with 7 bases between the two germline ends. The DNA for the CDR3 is TGTGCCAGCAGCTTTTCTCAAAATGAGCAGTTCTTC. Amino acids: CASSFSQNEQFF.

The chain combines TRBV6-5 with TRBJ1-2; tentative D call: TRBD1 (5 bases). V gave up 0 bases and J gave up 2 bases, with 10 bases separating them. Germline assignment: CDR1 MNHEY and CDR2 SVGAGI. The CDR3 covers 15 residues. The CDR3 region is CASSYSRTGNYGYTF. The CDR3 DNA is TGTGCCAGCAGTTACTCGAGAACAGGCAACTATGGCTACACCTTC.

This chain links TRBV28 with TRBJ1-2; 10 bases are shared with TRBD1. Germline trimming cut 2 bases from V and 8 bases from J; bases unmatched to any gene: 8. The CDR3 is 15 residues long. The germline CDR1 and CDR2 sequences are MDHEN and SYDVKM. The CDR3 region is CASSLPRQGAGGYTF. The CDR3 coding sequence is TGTGCCAGCAGTTTACCTCGACAGGGGGCTGGCGGCTACACCTTC.

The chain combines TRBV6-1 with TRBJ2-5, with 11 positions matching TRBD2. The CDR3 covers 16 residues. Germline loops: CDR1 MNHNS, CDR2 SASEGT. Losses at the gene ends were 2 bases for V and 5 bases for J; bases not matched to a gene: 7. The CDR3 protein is CASSEIMASGRETQYF. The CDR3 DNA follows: TGTGCCAGCAGTGAAATAATGGCTAGCGGGAGGGAGACCCAGTACTTC.

CDR3 coding DNA: TGTGCCATCAGTGAGTATGGAGCCGAGGTCACAGATACGCAGTATTTT. Translation gives CAISEYGAEVTDTQYF. The chain uses TRBV10-3 and TRBJ2-3; D remains ambiguous. Germline V gene lookup returns CDR1 ENHRY and CDR2 SYGVKD. The CDR3 has 16 residues. The V gene lost 1 base and the J gene lost 2 bases, with 13 bases spanning the gap.

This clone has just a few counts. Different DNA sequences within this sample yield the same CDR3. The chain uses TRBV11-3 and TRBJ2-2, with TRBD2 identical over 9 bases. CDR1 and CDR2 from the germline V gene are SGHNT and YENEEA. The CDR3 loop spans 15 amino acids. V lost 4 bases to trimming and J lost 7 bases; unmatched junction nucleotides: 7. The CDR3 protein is CASSSTSGWGGELFF. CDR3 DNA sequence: TGTGCCAGCAGCTCCACTAGCGGGTGGGGCGGGGAGCTGTTTTTT.

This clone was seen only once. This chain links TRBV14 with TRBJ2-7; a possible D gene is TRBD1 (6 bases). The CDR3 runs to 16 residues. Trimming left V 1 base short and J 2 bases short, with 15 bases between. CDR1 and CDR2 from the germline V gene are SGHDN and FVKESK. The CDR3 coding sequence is TGTGCCAGCAGCCAAGTAAGGACAGCTCTAGCCTACGAGCAGTACTTC. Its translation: CASSQVRTALAYEQYF.

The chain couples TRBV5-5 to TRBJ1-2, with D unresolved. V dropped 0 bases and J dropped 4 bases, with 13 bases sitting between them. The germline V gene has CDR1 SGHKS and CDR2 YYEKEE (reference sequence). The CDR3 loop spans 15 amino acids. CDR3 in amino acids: CASSLADSELYGYTF. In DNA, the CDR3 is TGTGCCAGCAGCTTGGCGGACTCTGAACTCTATGGCTACACCTTC.

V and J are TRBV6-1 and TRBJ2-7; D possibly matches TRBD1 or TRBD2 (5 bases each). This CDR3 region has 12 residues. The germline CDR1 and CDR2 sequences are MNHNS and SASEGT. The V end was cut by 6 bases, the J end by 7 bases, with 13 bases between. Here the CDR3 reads CASREGRREQYF. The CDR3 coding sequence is TGTGCCAGCAGAGAGGGACGAAGAGAGCAGTACTTC.

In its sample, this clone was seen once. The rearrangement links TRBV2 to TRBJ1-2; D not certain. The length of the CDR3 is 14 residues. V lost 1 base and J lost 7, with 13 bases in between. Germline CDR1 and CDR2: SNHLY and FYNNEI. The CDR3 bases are TGTGCCAGCAGTGAAGGGGGATCCTGGGGTGGCTACACCTTC. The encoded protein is CASSEGGSWGGYTF.

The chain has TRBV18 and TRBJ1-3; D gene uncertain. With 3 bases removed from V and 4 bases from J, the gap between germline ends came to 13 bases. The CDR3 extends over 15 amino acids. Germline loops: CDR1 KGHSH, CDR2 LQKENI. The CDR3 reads CASSPRNPSGNTIYF. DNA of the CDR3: TGTGCCAGCTCACCGAGAAATCCGTCGGGAAACACCATATATTTT.

This CDR3 reads CASSLSTGNYEQYF. DNA of the CDR3: TGCGCCAGTAGCCTATCGACAGGGAACTACGAGCAGTACTTC. The chain uses TRBV5-1 and TRBJ2-7, with 7 bases that match TRBD1. J gave up 3 bases and V 8 bases, and 11 bases lay outside the gene matches. CDR1 and CDR2 from the germline V gene are SGHRS and YFSETQ. The CDR3 is 14 amino acids.